Listed below are T cell receptor beta chains from one sample, sequenced in a study of shared clonotypes between healthy human individuals. The assay was immunoSEQ multiplex PCR, and TCRdb's table has in-frame clones only and misses some. The sample holds about 490,000 clones, over 70% seen once. The sample was PBMCs. These receptors all stem from a middle-aged woman in good health. Some clones in this sample may be carry-over from other donors' samples. Both conserved end residues are part of each CDR3.

v_call: TRBV28; j_call: TRBJ2-1; cdr3_aa: CASAGLAGENEQFF
v_call: TRBV18; j_call: TRBJ1-5; cdr3_aa: CASSSGGVRGDQPQHF
v_call: TRBV7-3; j_call: TRBJ1-2; cdr3_aa: CASSFDRGDGYTF
v_call: TRBV28; j_call: TRBJ2-1; cdr3_aa: CASSLSQTYNEQFF
v_call: TRBV5-1; j_call: TRBJ1-2; cdr3_aa: CASSLSRIVYTF
v_call: TRBV5-1; j_call: TRBJ1-1; cdr3_aa: CASSVQDRENTEAFF
v_call: TRBV4-1; j_call: TRBJ2-1; cdr3_aa: CASSPGLALNNEQFF
v_call: TRBV19; j_call: TRBJ1-1; cdr3_aa: CASRLQWTGNTEAFF
v_call: TRBV28; j_call: TRBJ2-1; cdr3_aa: CASSSRAGEQFF
v_call: TRBV19; j_call: TRBJ1-2; cdr3_aa: CASSTPGAGDYGYTF
v_call: TRBV5-8; j_call: TRBJ1-1; cdr3_aa: CASSLWGEAFF
v_call: TRBV4-1; j_call: TRBJ2-5; cdr3_aa: CASSQDRWTGEGETQYF
v_call: TRBV28; j_call: TRBJ1-2; cdr3_aa: CASKFSLGQGVYGYTF
v_call: TRBV6-1; j_call: TRBJ1-5; cdr3_aa: CASSEVSNQPQHF
v_call: TRBV5-6; j_call: TRBJ2-1; cdr3_aa: CASSPGGAVPHNEQFF
v_call: TRBV4-3; j_call: TRBJ2-2; cdr3_aa: CASSWSGRADTGELFF
v_call: TRBV5-1; j_call: TRBJ2-3; cdr3_aa: CASSLGGGRSGDTQYF
v_call: TRBV27; j_call: TRBJ2-1; cdr3_aa: CASSSASGPPYNEQFF
v_call: TRBV29-1; j_call: TRBJ2-1; cdr3_aa: CSVTPRDSLRKQFF
v_call: TRBV29-1; j_call: TRBJ2-1; cdr3_aa: CSVVSSGFYNEQFF
v_call: TRBV28; j_call: TRBJ2-7; cdr3_aa: CASSVAGAGDEQYF
v_call: TRBV4-3; j_call: TRBJ2-1; cdr3_aa: CASSQASGGYNEQFF
v_call: TRBV9; j_call: TRBJ1-3; cdr3_aa: CASSAGTSDSGNTIYF
v_call: TRBV7-2; j_call: TRBJ1-1; cdr3_aa: CASSRDLNTEAFF
v_call: TRBV29-1; j_call: TRBJ2-1; cdr3_aa: CSVEEGPSGPLSYNEQFF
v_call: TRBV12-2; j_call: TRBJ2-2; cdr3_aa: CASRLTLLAGELFMNTGELFF
v_call: TRBV10-3; j_call: TRBJ2-2; cdr3_aa: CAISAVSTNTGELFF
v_call: TRBV14; j_call: TRBJ1-2; cdr3_aa: CASSPRDSFGYTF
v_call: TRBV10-1; j_call: TRBJ2-5; cdr3_aa: CASSVRGETQYF
v_call: TRBV7-9; j_call: TRBJ1-5; cdr3_aa: CASSYPGLNQPQHF
v_call: TRBV29-1; j_call: NA; cdr3_aa: CSVETGTVETQYF
v_call: TRBV6-4; j_call: TRBJ2-2; cdr3_aa: CASSDSISGELFF
v_call: TRBV5-1; j_call: TRBJ1-1; cdr3_aa: CASSVWDSSEAFF
v_call: TRBV19; j_call: TRBJ2-1; cdr3_aa: CASSATGDRGGEQFF
v_call: TRBV5-1; j_call: TRBJ2-1; cdr3_aa: CASSAPLAGGWNEQFF
v_call: TRBV5-4; j_call: TRBJ2-2; cdr3_aa: CASSRTSGSPTGELFF
v_call: TRBV5-1; j_call: TRBJ2-1; cdr3_aa: CASSLGLAGGRLYNEQFF
v_call: TRBV5-6; j_call: TRBJ2-3; cdr3_aa: CASSLAARSTDTQYF
v_call: TRBV28; j_call: TRBJ2-5; cdr3_aa: CASSLENGGETQYF
v_call: TRBV5-1; j_call: TRBJ1-1; cdr3_aa: CASSLYQSNTEAFF
v_call: TRBV28; j_call: TRBJ2-7; cdr3_aa: CASSLGGWTYEQYF
v_call: TRBV5-1; j_call: TRBJ2-7; cdr3_aa: CASSLAGGRYEQYF
v_call: TRBV28; j_call: TRBJ1-1; cdr3_aa: CASSFITSLDSFLNTEAFF